The 5 T cell receptor beta chains below come from one sample, sequenced in a study of T cells after yellow fever vaccination. TCRdb re-called the 5' RACE reads through MiXCR, storing one row per CDR3 protein. The sample comprises under 150,000 distinct CDR3 sequences, over 7% of which are singletons, and approximately 0.67% rests with the top ten. Here the sequenced sample was CD4+ T cells sorted from PBMCs, taken 5 days after the yellow fever booster vaccination. The receptors derive from a man aged 25-45 years who received the YFV17D yellow fever vaccine.

This clonotype was detected ten times or more. The rearrangement uses TRBV24-1 and TRBJ2-2, with 10 bases matching TRBD2. Germline loops: CDR1 KGHDR, CDR2 SFDVKD. Germline trimming cut 6 bases from V and 5 bases from J; bases unmatched to any gene: 2. The CDR3 contains 14 residues. The CDR3 DNA follows: TGTGCCACCAGTCAGACTAGCGGGACCGGGGAGCTGTTTTTT. Translated: CATSQTSGTGELFF.

Many counts were recorded for this clonotype. The gene calls are TRBV12-3 or TRBV12-4 and TRBJ2-3, with 11 bases fitting TRBD1. Trimming at V came to 6 bases and at J to 0 bases, leaving 11 bases not matched to a gene. The CDR3 length is 18 residues. Here the CDR3 DNA reads TGTGCCAGCAGGACCGGGACAGGGGGGCTCTTCAGCACAGATACGCAGTATTTT. Protein: CASRTGTGGLFSTDTQYF.

This sequence joins TRBV20-1 and TRBJ1-1; D perhaps matches TRBD1 (6 bases). Trimming stripped 3 bases from V and 5 bases from J, with 22 bases between. The CDR3 extends over 16 amino acids. Germline assignment: CDR1 DFQATT and CDR2 SNEGSKA (reference sequence). CDR3 sequence reads: CSASISAQGGETEAFF. CDR3 bases: TGCAGTGCTAGTATATCTGCACAGGGAGGAGAGACTGAAGCTTTCTTT.

There are many counts of this clonotype. V is TRBV6-2 or TRBV6-3 and J is TRBJ2-3, with 7 positions matching TRBD2. Trimming removed 7 bases from V and 3 bases from J; junction bases left unmatched: 13. The CDR3 covers 16 residues. Germline V gene sequence: CDR1 MNHEY, CDR2 SVGEGT. CDR3 region: CASKISTSDVTDTQYF. DNA of the CDR3: TGTGCCAGCAAAATATCTACTAGCGATGTGACAGATACGCAGTATTTT.

This clonotype was observed at least ten times. V usage is TRBV7-2 and J usage is TRBJ2-7; 7 bases line up with TRBD2. V gave up 5 bases and J gave up 1 base; unmatched junction bases: 8. Germline assignment: CDR1 SGHTA and CDR2 FQGNSA. There are 15 residues in the CDR3. CDR3 DNA: TGTGCCAGCAGCCCCTCGCGGGAGATGTCCTACGAGCAGTACTTC. Translation: CASSPSREMSYEQYF. The variable domain in full, completed from reference TRBV7-2 and TRBJ2-7, reads GAGVSQSPSNKVTEKGKDVELRCDPISGHTALYWYRQSLGQGLEFLIYFQGNSAPDKSGLPSDRFSAERTGGSVSTLTIQRTQQEDSAVYLCASSPSREMSYEQYFGPGTRLTVT.